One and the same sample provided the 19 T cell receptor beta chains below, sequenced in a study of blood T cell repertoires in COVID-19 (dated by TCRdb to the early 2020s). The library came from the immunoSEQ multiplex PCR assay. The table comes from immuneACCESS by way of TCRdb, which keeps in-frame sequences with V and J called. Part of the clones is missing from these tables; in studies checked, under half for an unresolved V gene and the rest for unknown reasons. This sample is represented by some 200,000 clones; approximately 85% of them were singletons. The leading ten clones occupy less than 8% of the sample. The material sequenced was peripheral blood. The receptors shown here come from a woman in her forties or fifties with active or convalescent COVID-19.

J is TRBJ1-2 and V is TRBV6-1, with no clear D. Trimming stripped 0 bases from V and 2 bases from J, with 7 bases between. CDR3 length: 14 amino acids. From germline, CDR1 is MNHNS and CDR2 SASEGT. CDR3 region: CASSEAQRNYGYTF. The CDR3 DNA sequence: TGTGCCAGCAGTGAAGCCCAACGGAACTATGGCTACACCTTC.

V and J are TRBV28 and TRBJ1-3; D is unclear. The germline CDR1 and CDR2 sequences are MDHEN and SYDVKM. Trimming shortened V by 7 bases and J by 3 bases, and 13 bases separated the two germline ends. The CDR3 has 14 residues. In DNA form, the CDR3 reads TGTGCCAGCAACGGGCCCGGGAGTGGAAACACCATATATTTT. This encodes CASNGPGSGNTIYF.

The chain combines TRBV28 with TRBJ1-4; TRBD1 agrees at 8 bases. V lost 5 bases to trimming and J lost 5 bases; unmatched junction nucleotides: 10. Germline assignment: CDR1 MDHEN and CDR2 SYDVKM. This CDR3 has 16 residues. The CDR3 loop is CASSPLQGAGNEKLFF. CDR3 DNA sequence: TGTGCCAGCAGTCCTCTCCAGGGGGCCGGGAATGAAAAACTGTTTTTT. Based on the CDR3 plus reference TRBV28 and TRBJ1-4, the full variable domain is DVKVTQSSRYLVKRTGEKVFLECVQDMDHENMFWYRQDPGLGLRLIYFSYDVKMKEKGDIPEGYSVSREKKERFSLILESASTNQTSMYLCASSPLQGAGNEKLFFGSGTQLSVL.

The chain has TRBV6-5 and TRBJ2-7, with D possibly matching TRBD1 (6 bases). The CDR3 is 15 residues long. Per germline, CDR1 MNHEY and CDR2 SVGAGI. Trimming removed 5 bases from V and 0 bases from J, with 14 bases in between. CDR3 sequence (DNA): TGTGCCAGCAGTCCCACCGGGACAAACTCCTACGAGCAGTACTTC. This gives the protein CASSPTGTNSYEQYF.

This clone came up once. The CDR3 spells CASSLEGSQPQHF. CDR3 bases: TGTGCCAGCAGCTTAGAGGGGTCACAGCCCCAGCATTTT. The genes are TRBV13 and TRBJ1-5, with D maybe TRBD1 (5 bases). Looked up from germline, CDR1 is PRHDT and CDR2 is FYEKMQ (reference sequence). Trimming stripped 1 base from V and 7 bases from J, with 8 bases between. This CDR3 contains 13 residues.

CDR3 loop: CATGGTGDYEAFF. The CDR3 coding sequence is TGTGCCACTGGGGGGACAGGGGATTATGAAGCTTTCTTT. The chain is built from TRBV2 and TRBJ1-1; 10 bases fit TRBD1. With V trimmed by 10 bases and J by 7 bases, 9 bases remained unmatched. The CDR3 contains 13 residues. The germline CDR1 and CDR2 sequences are SNHLY and FYNNEI.

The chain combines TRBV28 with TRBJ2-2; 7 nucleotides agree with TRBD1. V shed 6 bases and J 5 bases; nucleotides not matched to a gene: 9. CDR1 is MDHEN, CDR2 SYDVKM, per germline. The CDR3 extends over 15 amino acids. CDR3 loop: CASRLQGLGTGELFF. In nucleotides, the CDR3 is TGTGCCAGCAGGCTACAGGGGTTGGGTACCGGGGAGCTGTTTTTT.

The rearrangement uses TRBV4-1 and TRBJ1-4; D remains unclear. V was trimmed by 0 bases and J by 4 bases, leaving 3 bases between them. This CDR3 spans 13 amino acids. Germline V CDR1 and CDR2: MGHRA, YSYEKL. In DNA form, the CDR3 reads TGCGCCAGCAGCCAAGACAGTAATGAAAAACTGTTTTTT. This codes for CASSQDSNEKLFF.

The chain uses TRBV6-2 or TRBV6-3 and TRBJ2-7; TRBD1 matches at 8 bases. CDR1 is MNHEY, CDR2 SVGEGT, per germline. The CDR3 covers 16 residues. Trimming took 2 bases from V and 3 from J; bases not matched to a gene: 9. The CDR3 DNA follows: TGTGCCAGCAGTTACGGGCAGGGGGCCTTGGGCTACGAGCAGTACTTC. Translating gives CASSYGQGALGYEQYF.

CDR3 DNA sequence: TGCAGCGGACTAACAGGGTTCGTCTCTGCTGAGCAGTTCTTC. As protein: CSGLTGFVSAEQFF. The gene calls are TRBV29-1 and TRBJ2-1, with a possible D match to TRBD1 (6 bases). This CDR3 comprises 14 residues. Germline CDR1 reads SQVTM; CDR2 reads ANQGSEA. V was pared by 7 bases and J by 9 bases, with 22 bases between.

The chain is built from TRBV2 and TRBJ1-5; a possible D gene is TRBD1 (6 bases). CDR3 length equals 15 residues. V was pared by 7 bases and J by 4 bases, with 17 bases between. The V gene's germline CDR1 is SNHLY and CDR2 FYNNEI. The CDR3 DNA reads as TGTGCCAGCAAGGGGGGGGCTGGCAGTAATCAGCCCCAGCATTTT. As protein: CASKGGAGSNQPQHF.

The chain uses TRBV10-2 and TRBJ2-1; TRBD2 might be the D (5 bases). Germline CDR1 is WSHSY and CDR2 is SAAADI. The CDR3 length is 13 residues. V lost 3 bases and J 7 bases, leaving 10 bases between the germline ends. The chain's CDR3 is CASSDTSENEQFF. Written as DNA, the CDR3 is TGCGCCAGCAGTGATACTAGTGAGAATGAGCAGTTCTTC.

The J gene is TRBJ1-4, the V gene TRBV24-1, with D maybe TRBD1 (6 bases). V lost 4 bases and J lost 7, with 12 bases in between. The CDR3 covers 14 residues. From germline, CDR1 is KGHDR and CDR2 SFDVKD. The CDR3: CATSDPGTSEKLFF. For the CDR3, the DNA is TGTGCCACCAGTGACCCTGGGACATCTGAAAAACTGTTTTTT.

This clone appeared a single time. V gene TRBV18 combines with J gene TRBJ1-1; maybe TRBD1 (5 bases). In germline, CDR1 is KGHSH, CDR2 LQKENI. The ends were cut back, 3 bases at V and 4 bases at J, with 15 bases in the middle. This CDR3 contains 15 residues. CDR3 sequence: CASSPKQTVGTEAFF. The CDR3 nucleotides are TGTGCCAGCTCACCGAAACAGACAGTAGGCACTGAAGCTTTCTTT.

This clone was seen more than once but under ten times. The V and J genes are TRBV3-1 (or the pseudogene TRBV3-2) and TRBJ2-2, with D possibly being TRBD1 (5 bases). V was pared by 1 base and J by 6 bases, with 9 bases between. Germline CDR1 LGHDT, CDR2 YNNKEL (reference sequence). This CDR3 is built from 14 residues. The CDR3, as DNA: TGTGCCAGCAGCCAAGTCAGGGTGGCCGGGGAGCTGTTTTTT. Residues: CASSQVRVAGELFF.

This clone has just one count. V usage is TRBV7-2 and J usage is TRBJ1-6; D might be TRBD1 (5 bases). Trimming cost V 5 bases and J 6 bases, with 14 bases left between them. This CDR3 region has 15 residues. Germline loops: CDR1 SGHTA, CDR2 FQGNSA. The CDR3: CASSPHRGFNSPLHF. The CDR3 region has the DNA TGTGCCAGCAGCCCCCACCGGGGGTTTAATTCACCCCTCCACTTT.

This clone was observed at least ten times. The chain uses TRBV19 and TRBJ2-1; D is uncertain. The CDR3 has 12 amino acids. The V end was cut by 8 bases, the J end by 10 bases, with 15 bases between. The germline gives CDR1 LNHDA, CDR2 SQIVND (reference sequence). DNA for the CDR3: TGTGCCAGTGGCACTGTCCTCGGGGAGCAGTTCTTC. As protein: CASGTVLGEQFF. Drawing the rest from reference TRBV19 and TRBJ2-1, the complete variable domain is DGGITQSPKYLFRKEGQNVTLSCEQNLNHDAMYWYRQDPGQGLRLIYYSQIVNDFQKGDIAEGYSVSREKKESFPLTVTSAQKNPTAFYLCASGTVLGEQFFGPGTRLTVL.

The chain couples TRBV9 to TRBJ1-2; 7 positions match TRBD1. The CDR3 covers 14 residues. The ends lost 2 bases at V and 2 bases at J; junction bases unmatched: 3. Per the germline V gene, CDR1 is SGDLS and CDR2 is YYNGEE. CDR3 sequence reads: CASSVPGQNYGYTF. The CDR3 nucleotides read TGTGCCAGCAGCGTTCCGGGACAGAACTATGGCTACACCTTC.

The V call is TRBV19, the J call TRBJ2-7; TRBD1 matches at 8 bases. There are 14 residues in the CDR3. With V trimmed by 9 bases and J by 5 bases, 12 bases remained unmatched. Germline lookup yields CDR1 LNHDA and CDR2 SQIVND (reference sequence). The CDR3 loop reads CASSGQGGVHEQYF. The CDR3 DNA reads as TGTGCCAGCTCAGGACAGGGTGGGGTCCACGAGCAGTACTTC.